The clone carrying this T cell receptor beta chain was detected once. CDR3 length: 13 amino acids. Germline assignment: CDR1 SQVTM and CDR2 ANQGSEA. The germline V and J ends were trimmed by 4 bases and 5 bases, with 14 bases remaining between them. The data are from a study of blood T cell repertoires in COVID-19. Study-level background: There were acute and convalescent COVID-19 samples, and they came from the United States, Italy and Spain. PBMCs, B-cell-depleted T cells, or T cells provided the cDNA or gDNA that made up the material.

Per the original methods: How many nucleated cells were present was estimated from reference gene primer amplification. Measured with immunoSEQ multiplex PCR; TCRdb has only the in-frame clones, and not every one. V, J and clone size are those of that table, while D and trimming were read from the DNA. The sample shows some 150,000 clones, around nine tenths of them seen only once. The chain uses TRBV29-1 and TRBJ1-1; D might be TRBD1 (6 bases). The sample was peripheral blood. The TCR sequence derives from a man younger than 30 with active or convalescent COVID-19. The DNA for the CDR3 is TGCAGCGTTGTTACGGGACAATGGACTGAAGCTTTCTTT. Translated, it gives CSVVTGQWTEAFF.